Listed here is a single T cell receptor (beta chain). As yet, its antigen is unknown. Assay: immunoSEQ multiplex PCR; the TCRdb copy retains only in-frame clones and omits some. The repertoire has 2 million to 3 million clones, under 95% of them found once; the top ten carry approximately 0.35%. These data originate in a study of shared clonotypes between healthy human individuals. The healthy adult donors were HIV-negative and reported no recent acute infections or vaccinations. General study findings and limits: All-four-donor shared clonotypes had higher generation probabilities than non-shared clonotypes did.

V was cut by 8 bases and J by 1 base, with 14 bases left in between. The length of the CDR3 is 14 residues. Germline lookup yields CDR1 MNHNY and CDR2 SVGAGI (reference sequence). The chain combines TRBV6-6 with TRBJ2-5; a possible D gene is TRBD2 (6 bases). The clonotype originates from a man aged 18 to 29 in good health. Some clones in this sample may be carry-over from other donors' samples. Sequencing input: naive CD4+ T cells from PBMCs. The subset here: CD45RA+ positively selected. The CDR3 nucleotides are TGTGCCAGCCGGGGGTTTCTGGGCCAAGAGACCCAGTACTTC. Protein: CASRGFLGQETQYF.